The 20 T cell receptor beta chains below all came from one sample that was sequenced in a study of Graves' ophthalmopathy and Graves' hyperthyroidism. The study amplified TCR beta CDR3 regions using RNA transcripts. Second-round multiplex PCR came after a first-round RT-PCR that employed HTBI primers. TCRdb reprocessed the multiplex PCR reads with MiXCR, giving one entry per CDR3 protein. This sample has approximately 700,000 distinct CDR3 sequences, with about two fifths found just once. The specimen was peripheral blood. The source is an adult man with Graves' ophthalmopathy.

At least ten counts were recorded for this clonotype. At one end, the junction sequence differs from germline, possibly due to a read error. This chain uses TRBV7-7 with TRBJ2-5, with TRBD2 as a possible D gene (6 bases). Germline V gene sequence: CDR1 SSHAT, CDR2 FNYEAQ (reference sequence). The CDR3 length is 15 residues. This chain's CDR3 is CASSLIPGGEETQYF. The CDR3 nucleotides read TGTGCTAGCAGCTTAATCCCCGGCGGGGAAGAGACCCAGTACTTC.

The sample holds a few counts of this clonotype. Just one base apart from a much larger clone, this may be a read error. J is TRBJ2-7 and V is TRBV29-1, with D uncertain. The CDR3 sequence is 12 residues long. Per germline, CDR1 SQVTM and CDR2 ANQGSEA. Trimming left V 4 bases short and J 5 bases short, with 12 bases between. CDR3 in DNA: TGCAGCGTTGTTGGCGGAGTGCACGAGCAGTACTTC. Translation gives CSVVGGVHEQYF.

The table lists this clonotype with a few counts. The chain joins TRBV9 to TRBJ2-5, with 14 bases that match TRBD2. V was pared by 0 bases and J by 4 bases, with 5 bases of the junction left unmatched. The CDR3 is 17 residues long. Germline CDR1 reads SGDLS; CDR2 reads YYNGEE. CDR3 region: CASSVGLAGGPGETQYF. DNA of the CDR3: TGTGCCAGCAGCGTAGGACTAGCGGGAGGGCCTGGAGAGACCCAGTACTTC. The entire variable domain, with the rest obtained from reference TRBV9 and TRBJ2-5, is as follows: DSGVTQTPKHLITATGQRVTLRCSPRSGDLSVYWYQQSLDQGLQFLIQYYNGEERAKGNILERFSAQQFPDLHSELNLSSLELGDSALYFCASSVGLAGGPGETQYFGPGTRLLVL.

In regard to this clonotype: A read error is possible here, since a much larger clone lies one base away. The chain joins TRBV7-9 to TRBJ1-3, with TRBD1 identical over 8 bases. There are 16 residues in the CDR3. CDR1 is SEHNR, CDR2 FQNEAQ, per germline (reference sequence). This chain's CDR3 is CASSSTTGDSGNTIHF. CDR3 bases: TGTGCCAGCAGCTCGACGACAGGGGACTCTGGAAACACCATACATTTT. Looking up the rest from reference TRBV7-9 and TRBJ1-3 gives the full variable domain: DTGVSQNPRHKITKRGQNVTFRCDPISEHNRLYWYRQTLGQGPEFLTYFQNEAQLEKSRLLSDRFSAERPKGSFSTLEIQRTEQGDSAMYLCASSSTTGDSGNTIHFGEGSWLTVV.

This clonotype showed up many times. The chain links TRBV6-5 to TRBJ1-2, with 7 bases that match TRBD1. Germline values: CDR1 MNHEY, CDR2 SVGAGI. The CDR3 sequence is 14 residues long. The V gene end was trimmed by 5 bases and the J gene end by 1 base; junction bases not matched to a gene: 4. Here the CDR3 DNA reads TGTGCCAGCAGTCCCGACAGGGATAACTATGGCTACACCTTC. Translation: CASSPDRDNYGYTF.

This clonotype was seen ten or more times. The rearrangement links TRBV7-9 to TRBJ1-1; 8 bases match TRBD1. CDR3 length: 15 amino acids. Germline V gives CDR1 SEHNR, CDR2 FQNEAQ (reference sequence). J lost 2 bases, V lost 4 bases, and 6 bases had no gene match. CDR3 DNA: TGTGCCAGCAGCTCCCGGACAGGGCACAACACTGAAGCTTTCTTT. It encodes CASSSRTGHNTEAFF.

This clonotype was detected many times. The rearrangement uses TRBV5-6 and TRBJ2-5; 9 bases agree with TRBD1. The CDR3 sequence is 18 residues long. The trim removed 2 bases at V and 4 bases at J, leaving 15 bases unmatched. Germline V lookup: CDR1 SGHDT, CDR2 YYEEEE. The CDR3 DNA reads as TGTGCCAGCAGCTTACCTCCGAGCTACAGGGGGCGAAGAGAGACCCAGTACTTC. Translation: CASSLPPSYRGRRETQYF.

This clonotype was picked up many times. This chain connects TRBV29-1 to TRBJ1-1; a weak D match, TRBD1 (6 bases). The CDR3 totals 13 residues. V lost 7 bases and J lost 4, with 16 bases in between. Germline lookup yields CDR1 SQVTM and CDR2 ANQGSEA. For the CDR3, the DNA is TGCAGCGCCAACAGGGAGCCGAGCACTGAAGCTTTCTTT. Its protein is CSANREPSTEAFF.

The chain employs TRBV20-1 and TRBJ1-1, with 7 bases matching TRBD1. Germline assignment: CDR1 DFQATT and CDR2 SNEGSKA (reference sequence). This CDR3 contains 11 residues. With V trimmed by 8 bases and J by 7 bases, 7 bases remained unmatched. The CDR3 region is CSLAGGDEAFF. The CDR3 DNA reads TGCAGTTTAGCAGGGGGGGATGAAGCTTTCTTT.

This clonotype was seen a few times. The chain carries TRBV6-2 or TRBV6-3 and TRBJ2-5, with 8 positions matching TRBD2. V lost 7 bases, J lost 13 bases, and 17 bases stayed unmatched. CDR3 size: 14 residues. The V gene's germline CDR1 is MNHEY and CDR2 SVGEGT. The CDR3 DNA follows: TGTGCCAGCAATCGGCGGGGGGCAGCCGCGCGGTGGTACTTC. Translating gives CASNRRGAAARWYF.

This clonotype was picked up many times. This chain links TRBV20-1 with TRBJ2-7, with D tentatively TRBD2 (5 bases). This CDR3 has 12 amino acids. V was clipped by 0 bases and J by 6 bases, with 9 bases between them. Per germline, CDR1 DFQATT and CDR2 SNEGSKA (reference sequence). The CDR3 sequence: CSARDTGSEQYF. CDR3 coding DNA: TGCAGTGCTAGAGATACGGGGAGCGAGCAGTACTTC.

This clonotype has only a few counts. The genes are TRBV19 and TRBJ2-2; D tentatively reads TRBD1 or TRBD2 (5 bases each). V shed 9 bases and J shed 6 bases, with 14 bases lying between them. The germline gives CDR1 LNHDA, CDR2 SQIVND (reference sequence). The CDR3 is made up of 13 amino acids. The DNA of the CDR3 is TGTGCCAGCACTTCGCAGGGAGCCGGGGAGCTGTTTTTT. Translation: CASTSQGAGELFF. Drawing the rest from reference TRBV19 and TRBJ2-2, the complete variable domain is DGGITQSPKYLFRKEGQNVTLSCEQNLNHDAMYWYRQDPGQGLRLIYYSQIVNDFQKGDIAEGYSVSREKKESFPLTVTSAQKNPTAFYLCASTSQGAGELFFGEGSRLTVL.

This clonotype has a count of ten or more. This rearrangement joins TRBV6-5 to TRBJ1-6, with 10 bases aligning to TRBD1. Germline V CDR1 and CDR2: MNHEY, SVGAGI. Trimming removed 4 bases from V and 10 bases from J; junction bases left unmatched: 13. The CDR3 consists of 17 residues. The CDR3 here is CASSSGPPGQGGSPLHF. As DNA, the CDR3 is TGTGCCAGCAGTTCCGGACCCCCTGGACAGGGGGGATCACCCCTCCACTTT.

This rearrangement joins TRBV6-6 to TRBJ2-7; D is undetermined. CDR1 MNHNY and CDR2 SVGAGI come from the germline V gene (reference sequence). The CDR3 runs 12 residues. The V and J ends lost 2 bases and 4 bases respectively, with 6 bases between them. In DNA form, the CDR3 reads TGTGCCAGCAGTTACAGTGAATACGAGCAGTACTTC. Amino acid sequence: CASSYSEYEQYF.

This clonotype was counted between two and nine times. The V and J genes are TRBV9 and TRBJ2-5, with D perhaps TRBD2 (6 bases). The CDR3 runs to 15 residues. Between the trimmed V and J ends, which lost 5 bases and 0 bases, there was a span of 14 bases. Per germline, CDR1 SGDLS and CDR2 YYNGEE. Here the CDR3 reads CASSYNSGNQETQYF. In DNA, the CDR3 is TGTGCCAGCAGTTATAATAGCGGAAACCAAGAGACCCAGTACTTC. The complete variable domain, with remaining parts taken from reference TRBV9 and TRBJ2-5, reads DSGVTQTPKHLITATGQRVTLRCSPRSGDLSVYWYQQSLDQGLQFLIQYYNGEERAKGNILERFSAQQFPDLHSELNLSSLELGDSALYFCASSYNSGNQETQYFGPGTRLLVL.

The chain employs TRBV14 and TRBJ2-7, with D tentatively TRBD1 (6 bases). The V gene lost 5 bases and the J gene lost 3 bases, with 14 bases spanning the gap. The CDR3 loop spans 14 amino acids. Germline values: CDR1 SGHDN, CDR2 FVKESK. CDR3 nucleotide sequence: TGTGCCAGCAGCAATCGACAGGCGCGCTACGAGCAGTACTTC. Protein sequence: CASSNRQARYEQYF.

V and J are TRBV10-3 and TRBJ2-5; maybe TRBD2 (6 bases). The germline gives CDR1 ENHRY, CDR2 SYGVKD. With 10 bases removed from V and 5 bases from J, the gap between germline ends came to 23 bases. This CDR3 spans 15 amino acids. In nucleotides, the CDR3 is TGTGCCAGCACCGGTAGCCTATGGGGGGTGGAGACCCAGTACTTC. As protein: CASTGSLWGVETQYF.

The chain uses TRBV5-1 and TRBJ2-5; TRBD2 agrees at 10 bases. Losses at the gene ends were 4 bases for V and 4 bases for J; bases not matched to a gene: 4. The CDR3 loop spans 14 amino acids. The germline CDR1 and CDR2 sequences are SGHRS and YFSETQ. The DNA of the CDR3 is TGCGCCAGCAGCCCGGCTAGCGGGAGAGAGACCCAGTACTTC. It encodes CASSPASGRETQYF.

This clonotype showed up many times. The chain joins TRBV6-1 to TRBJ1-4; maybe TRBD1 (5 bases). This CDR3 has 12 amino acids. Trimming removed 5 bases from V and 10 bases from J, with 11 bases in between. Germline CDR1 reads MNHNS; CDR2 reads SASEGT. The CDR3 loop is CASSPGTPKLFF. The CDR3 DNA follows: TGTGCCAGCAGTCCGGGGACTCCAAAACTGTTTTTT.

This clonotype was seen repeatedly, ten times or more. This chain connects TRBV20-1 to TRBJ2-7; the match to TRBD2 covers 10 bases. CDR1 and CDR2 (germline): DFQATT, SNEGSKA (reference sequence). The CDR3 has 14 amino acids. V gave up 3 bases and J gave up 6 bases; unmatched junction bases: 8. The CDR3 nucleotides are TGCAGTGCTAGTCGGACTAGCGGACCTCTCGAGCAGTACTTC. This codes for CSASRTSGPLEQYF.